The source of this T cell receptor (beta chain) is a study of identical twins. Study-wide points: Sequences that were out-of-frame, alpha and twin-shared displayed an excess of low generation probability. Reduced insertions were recorded for abundant cord blood beta clonotypes, with no such pattern in memory repertoires.

Ten or more counts support this clonotype. Antigen unknown. One end of the junction is discordant with germline, which a read error may explain. Template switching added a universal primer binding site, and final cDNA carried unique molecular identifiers. TCRdb passed the 5' RACE reads through MiXCR, listing each CDR3 protein once. The table has about 690,000 distinct CDR3 sequences, 5.5% to 6.5% seen once. The sequencing input was naive T cells sorted from blood. This clonotype was obtained from a man between 18 and 29 years old in good health.

CDR3 region: CASSRDTTDTQYF. The CDR3 nucleotides read TGTGCCAGCTCCCGGGACACCACCGATACGCAGTATTTT. The chain combines TRBV5-1 with TRBJ2-3; maybe TRBD1 (6 bases). The CDR3 runs to 13 residues. Germline CDR1 SGHRS, CDR2 YFSETQ.